This TCR beta chain was captured in a study of blood T cell repertoires in COVID-19. Trimming at V came to 2 bases and at J to 6 bases, leaving 9 bases not matched to a gene. Germline V gene lookup returns CDR1 MNHNS and CDR2 SASEGT. The CDR3 covers 16 residues. The assay was immunoSEQ multiplex PCR, and TCRdb's table has in-frame clones only and misses some. Of 200,000 to 250,000 clones in the sample, about four fifths are singletons; the top ten hold approximately 8.1%. This receptor was taken from a woman between 50 and 59 years old with active or convalescent COVID-19. V and J are TRBV6-1 and TRBJ2-2, with 7 bases identical to TRBD2. Sequencing was done on a sample of peripheral blood. This CDR3 is CASSELLGGLSGELFF. The CDR3 DNA sequence: TGTGCCAGCAGTGAATTGTTGGGGGGGTTGTCCGGGGAGCTGTTTTTT.